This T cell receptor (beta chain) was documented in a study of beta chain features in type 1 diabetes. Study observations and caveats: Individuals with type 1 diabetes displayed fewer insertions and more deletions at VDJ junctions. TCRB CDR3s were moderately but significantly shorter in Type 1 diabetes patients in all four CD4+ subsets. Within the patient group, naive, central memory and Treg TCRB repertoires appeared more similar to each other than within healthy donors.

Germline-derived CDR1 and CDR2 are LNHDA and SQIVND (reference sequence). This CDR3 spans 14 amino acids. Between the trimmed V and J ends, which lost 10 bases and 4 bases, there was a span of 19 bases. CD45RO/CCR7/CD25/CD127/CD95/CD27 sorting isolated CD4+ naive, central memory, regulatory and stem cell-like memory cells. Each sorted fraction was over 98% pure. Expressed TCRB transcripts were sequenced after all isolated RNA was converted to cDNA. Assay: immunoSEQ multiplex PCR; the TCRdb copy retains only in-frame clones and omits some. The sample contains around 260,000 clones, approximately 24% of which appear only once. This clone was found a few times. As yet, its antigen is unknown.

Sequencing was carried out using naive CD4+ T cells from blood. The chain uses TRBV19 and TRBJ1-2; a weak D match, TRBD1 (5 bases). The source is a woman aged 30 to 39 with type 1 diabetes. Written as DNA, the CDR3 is TGTGCCACCTCGGCGGGGCGAGGACCCTATGGCTACACCTTC. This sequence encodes CATSAGRGPYGYTF.